The next 18 T cell receptor beta chains were all read from a single sample in a study of blood T cell repertoires in COVID-19. TCRdb's table, derived via immunoSEQ multiplex PCR, lists solely in-frame clones and lacks some. The sample comprises about 58,000 clones, about 78% of which are singletons, and roughly 5% rests with the top ten. Sequencing was done on a sample of peripheral blood. These receptors all come from a human donor in a cohort sampled during active COVID-19.

The rearrangement links TRBV7-9 to TRBJ1-2; D is unclear. This CDR3 contains 12 residues. Germline V lookup: CDR1 SEHNR, CDR2 FQNEAQ (reference sequence). The germline V and J ends were trimmed by 1 base and 5 bases, with 5 bases remaining between them. CDR3: CASSLEEYGYTF. As DNA, the CDR3 is TGTGCCAGCAGCTTAGAGGAGTATGGCTACACCTTC.

This clone turned up a few times. The chain couples TRBV7-9 to TRBJ2-7, with D tentatively TRBD2 (6 bases). The CDR3 loop spans 12 amino acids. Per the germline V gene, CDR1 is SEHNR and CDR2 is FQNEAQ (reference sequence). The V end lost 3 bases, the J end lost 3 bases, and 6 bases lay between the germline ends. The CDR3 reads CASSLTSYEQYF. The CDR3 nucleotides are TGTGCCAGCAGCTTGACTAGCTACGAGCAGTACTTC.

The chain uses TRBV19 and TRBJ1-5; 8 positions agree with TRBD1. The CDR3 spans 14 residues. V lost 7 bases, J lost 2 bases, and 4 bases stayed unmatched. Germline values: CDR1 LNHDA, CDR2 SQIVND (reference sequence). CDR3 nucleotides: TGTGCCAGTAACGACAGGGGAGGCAATCAGCCCCAGCATTTT. This sequence encodes CASNDRGGNQPQHF.

The chain employs TRBV24-1 and TRBJ2-1; tentatively, D is TRBD2 (6 bases). Trimming took off 4 bases at V and 7 bases at J, with 13 bases between the two ends. The CDR3 length is 14 residues. Germline V lookup: CDR1 KGHDR, CDR2 SFDVKD. For the CDR3, the DNA is TGTGCCACCAGTGACGAACGACTAGGGAATGAGCAGTTCTTC. The encoded protein is CATSDERLGNEQFF.

This rearrangement joins TRBV2 to TRBJ2-1, with TRBD2 matching 9 bases. This CDR3 comprises 16 residues. Germline values: CDR1 SNHLY, CDR2 FYNNEI. The V gene end was trimmed by 0 bases and the J gene end by 8 bases; junction bases not matched to a gene: 8. CDR3 region: CASSEASRGGADEQFF. The CDR3 DNA follows: TGTGCCAGCAGTGAAGCGTCGCGCGGGGGGGCTGATGAGCAGTTCTTC.

This chain links TRBV10-3 with TRBJ1-6; the D is unclear. The CDR3 has 12 amino acids. V was shortened by 4 bases and J by 7 bases, with 5 bases between the two germline ends. Germline CDR1 reads ENHRY; CDR2 reads SYGVKD. CDR3 coding DNA: TGTGCCATCAGTGGTTCAAATTCACCCCTCCACTTT. Its protein product is CAISGSNSPLHF.

The chain carries TRBV28 and TRBJ2-2; 10 positions match TRBD2. Germline-derived CDR1 and CDR2 are MDHEN and SYDVKM. The V segment lost 2 bases and the J segment 4 bases; nucleotides outside the gene matches: 4. The CDR3 loop spans 16 amino acids. The CDR3 DNA sequence: TGTGCCAGCAGTTTAGGAGCGGGAGGGGTCACCGGGGAGCTGTTTTTT. Amino acids: CASSLGAGGVTGELFF.

The CDR3 is CASSTGTLIGDGYTF. DNA for the CDR3: TGTGCCAGCAGCACTGGGACTCTCATTGGGGATGGCTACACCTTC. The gene calls are TRBV5-5 and TRBJ1-2; maybe TRBD1 (5 bases). The V end lost 4 bases, the J end lost 6 bases, and 19 bases lay between the germline ends. This CDR3 is built from 15 residues. Germline V gene lookup returns CDR1 SGHKS and CDR2 YYEKEE (reference sequence).

The V and J genes are TRBV3-1 (or the pseudogene TRBV3-2) and TRBJ1-1, with D possibly TRBD1 on 6 matching bases. Germline CDR1 is LGHDT and CDR2 is YNNKEL (reference sequence). The ends were cut back, 2 bases at V and 0 bases at J, with 10 bases in the middle. CDR3 length equals 15 residues. The CDR3 DNA reads as TGTGCCAGCAGCCAATTGGGGGGGCTGAACACTGAAGCTTTCTTT. As protein: CASSQLGGLNTEAFF.

This clone was seen a few times. V usage is TRBV7-2 and J usage is TRBJ2-7, with 7 bases that match TRBD2. Germline values: CDR1 SGHTA, CDR2 FQGNSA. V dropped 0 bases and J dropped 2; count of bases not matched to a gene: 1. This CDR3 comprises 14 residues. The CDR3 region is CASSLAGGPYEQYF. CDR3 coding DNA: TGTGCCAGCAGCTTAGCGGGAGGGCCCTACGAGCAGTACTTC.

This sequence joins TRBV18 and TRBJ1-1; TRBD1 aligns across 10 bases. Germline V gene lookup returns CDR1 KGHSH and CDR2 LQKENI. The CDR3 length is 15 residues. The J segment lost 0 bases and the V segment lost 3 bases, leaving 1 base of the junction unmatched. For the CDR3, the DNA is TGTGCCAGCTCACCGGGGACAGGGGTGAACACTGAAGCTTTCTTT. Its protein product is CASSPGTGVNTEAFF.

Note on this clone: At the DNA level, this CDR3 is encoded by other sequences in the same sample as well. V gene TRBV7-2 combines with J gene TRBJ2-7; D gene uncertain. Trimming stripped 1 base from V and 4 bases from J, with 5 bases between. Germline CDR1 reads SGHTA; CDR2 reads FQGNSA. The CDR3 runs to 12 residues. CDR3 sequence (DNA): TGTGCCAGCAGCTTAGTTCCGTACGAGCAGTACTTC. Residues: CASSLVPYEQYF.

The V and J genes are TRBV10-2 and TRBJ1-5; weak D call: TRBD1 (6 bases). The CDR3 has 13 amino acids. The germline CDR1 and CDR2 sequences are WSHSY and SAAADI. V shed 6 bases and J shed 3 bases, with 9 bases lying between them. The CDR3 DNA follows: TGCGCCAGCAGGACAGGCTACAATCAGCCCCAGCATTTT. It is translated as CASRTGYNQPQHF.

The chain carries TRBV7-2 and TRBJ1-4; 11 positions match TRBD1. The CDR3 loop spans 16 amino acids. V was pared by 5 bases and J by 7 bases, with 9 bases of the junction left unmatched. The germline gives CDR1 SGHTA, CDR2 FQGNSA. The CDR3 region is CASSLLRTGGREKLFF. The DNA of the CDR3 is TGTGCCAGCAGCCTATTACGGACAGGGGGCCGTGAAAAACTGTTTTTT.

The rearrangement joins TRBV9 to TRBJ2-7, with a tentative D call TRBD1 (5 bases). CDR3 length: 13 amino acids. Deletions cut 0 bases from V and 4 bases from J, with 8 bases between. CDR1 and CDR2 (germline): SGDLS, YYNGEE. This CDR3 reads CASSVERGYEQYF. CDR3 DNA sequence: TGTGCCAGCAGCGTAGAAAGGGGATACGAGCAGTACTTC.

The chain recombines TRBV19 with TRBJ2-7; D possibly corresponds to TRBD2 (5 bases). V gave up 5 bases and J gave up 3 bases, with 14 bases separating them. CDR1 is LNHDA and CDR2 is SQIVND in the germline V gene (reference sequence). The CDR3 spans 14 residues. CDR3 residues: CASSVAVRGYEQYF. The CDR3 coding sequence is TGTGCCAGTAGTGTTGCGGTCCGGGGCTACGAGCAGTACTTC.

The V call is TRBV7-9, the J call TRBJ1-1, with 9 bases that match TRBD1. Germline loops: CDR1 SEHNR, CDR2 FQNEAQ (reference sequence). The CDR3 length is 12 residues. The trim removed 6 bases at V and 6 bases at J, leaving 2 bases unmatched. The CDR3 coding sequence is TGTGCCAGCAGTTGGGACAGGGCTGAAGCTTTCTTT. Protein product: CASSWDRAEAFF.

The chain carries TRBV28 and TRBJ2-6; perhaps TRBD1 as D (7 bases). V gave up 5 bases and J gave up 1 base, with 21 bases separating them. Per the germline V gene, CDR1 is MDHEN and CDR2 is SYDVKM. CDR3 length equals 19 residues. CDR3 coding DNA: TGTGCCAGCAGTCCTCTCGGTCAGGGGGGTCGGTCTGGGGCCAACGTCCTGACTTTC. Protein product: CASSPLGQGGRSGANVLTF.